The 20 T cell receptor beta chains given below trace back to one sample, sequenced in a study of radiotherapy plus CTLA-4 blockade in lung cancer. Repertoires were generated with immunoSEQ multiplex PCR, while TCRdb's copy carries only in-frame clones and drops some. The data contain some 43,000 clones, 82% of them singletons. The starting material was peripheral blood, obtained from a patient treated with radiotherapy plus ipilimumab. Receptors originate from a human donor with non-small cell lung cancer who had stable disease on radiotherapy plus ipilimumab.

V usage is TRBV6-1 and J usage is TRBJ2-7; TRBD2 is a possible D gene (5 bases). Trimming took off 2 bases at V and 1 base at J, with 9 bases between the two ends. The germline CDR1 and CDR2 sequences are MNHNS and SASEGT. The CDR3 is 14 amino acids. CDR3 in amino acids: CASSEWPGSYEQYF. DNA of the CDR3: TGTGCCAGCAGTGAATGGCCGGGATCCTACGAGCAGTACTTC.

The chain is built from TRBV29-1 and TRBJ2-1; D ambiguous. This CDR3 region has 13 residues. Looked up from germline, CDR1 is SQVTM and CDR2 is ANQGSEA. V was trimmed by 4 bases and J by 0 bases, leaving 7 bases between them. The CDR3: CSVARSSYNEQFF. In nucleotides, the CDR3 is TGCAGCGTTGCGCGGAGCTCCTACAATGAGCAGTTCTTC.

CDR3 coding DNA: TGTGCCAGCAGCTTGGGACTCGACAGGGCTGAGCAGTTCTTC. Encoded protein: CASSLGLDRAEQFF. The genes are TRBV5-4 and TRBJ2-1; 7 nucleotides match TRBD1. V trimming: 0 bases; J trimming: 9 bases; junction bases outside the gene matches: 6. Germline V CDR1 and CDR2: SGHNT, YYREEE (reference sequence). The CDR3 is 14 amino acids.

The J gene is TRBJ2-2, the V gene TRBV6-4; 12 nucleotides align to TRBD2. This CDR3 has 17 amino acids. Germline values: CDR1 MRHNA, CDR2 SNTAGT. Trimming cost V 2 bases and J 7 bases; bases outside gene matches: 8. CDR3 in DNA: TGTGCCAGCAGTGACGAAGCACTAGCGGGAGGTCACGGGGAGCTGTTTTTT. It yields the protein CASSDEALAGGHGELFF.

The chain employs TRBV5-5 and TRBJ2-3; TRBD2 matches at 11 bases. Trimming cost V 4 bases and J 4 bases; bases outside gene matches: 8. CDR1 SGHKS and CDR2 YYEKEE come from the germline V gene (reference sequence). This CDR3 has 16 residues. This CDR3 is CASSPLLAGGADTQYF. CDR3 DNA sequence: TGTGCCAGCAGCCCCTTGCTAGCGGGAGGCGCAGATACGCAGTATTTT.

The V call is TRBV18, the J call TRBJ1-4, with 8 bases aligning to TRBD1. With 2 bases clipped from V and 12 bases from J, the junction kept 17 bases outside the gene matches. The germline V gene has CDR1 KGHSH and CDR2 LQKENI. The CDR3 is 17 amino acids. Here the CDR3 reads CASSPRDRRNPLKELFF. The CDR3 nucleotides read TGTGCCAGCTCACCAAGGGACAGGCGGAACCCCCTGAAGGAACTGTTTTTT.

V usage is TRBV1 and J usage is TRBJ2-1; the tabulated D call, TRBD2, remains unverified against the DNA. TRBV1 is noted as a pseudogene. The CDR3 runs to 16 residues. The CDR3 loop is CTSSGGGRGSYNEQFF. The CDR3 DNA follows: TGCACCAGCAGCGGGGGGGGGAGAGGGTCCTACAATGAGCAGTTCTTC.

The chain links TRBV7-3 to TRBJ2-3, with D unclear. V was cut by 2 bases and J by 0 bases, with 6 bases left in between. This CDR3 comprises 14 residues. Germline V lookup: CDR1 SGHTA, CDR2 FQGTGA. The CDR3 here is CASSLASSTDTQYF. CDR3 in DNA: TGTGCCAGCAGCTTAGCGTCTAGCACAGATACGCAGTATTTT.

This clone was observed a single time. The CDR3 DNA sequence: TGCGCCAGCAGGCTGGAGGACTATGGCTACACCTTC. It codes for CASRLEDYGYTF. The chain carries TRBV5-1 and TRBJ1-2; D is unclear. Germline V lookup: CDR1 SGHRS, CDR2 YFSETQ. V dropped 5 bases and J dropped 3 bases, with 8 bases sitting between them. The CDR3 consists of 12 residues. The whole variable domain, filled in from reference TRBV5-1 and TRBJ1-2, reads KAGVTQTPRYLIKTRGQQVTLSCSPISGHRSVSWYQQTPGQGLQFLFEYFSETQRNKGNFPGRFSGRQFSNSRSEMNVSTLELGDSALYLCASRLEDYGYTFGSGTRLTVV.

V gene TRBV2 combines with J gene TRBJ2-5; TRBD1 matches at 9 bases. The better agreement between TRBJ2-7 and the DNA end casts doubt on the J call. Germline V lookup: CDR1 SNHLY, CDR2 FYNNEI. CDR3 length: 14 residues. The DNA of the CDR3 is TGTGCCAGCAGTCCAAAGACAGGGGGCTACGAGCAGTACTTC. It yields the protein CASSPKTGGYEQYF.

The chain uses TRBV4-2 and TRBJ2-3, with D perhaps matching TRBD1 (6 bases). Germline values: CDR1 LGHNA, CDR2 YNFKEQ. The V end lost 0 bases, the J end lost 4 bases, and 20 bases lay between the germline ends. The CDR3 contains 18 residues. CDR3 loop: CASSQDSPGGQWADTQYF. The CDR3 DNA follows: TGTGCCAGCAGCCAAGATTCCCCCGGCGGACAGTGGGCAGATACGCAGTATTTT.

The gene calls are TRBV9 and TRBJ2-3, with 9 positions matching TRBD2. V was pared by 4 bases and J by 4 bases, with 10 bases of the junction left unmatched. This CDR3 has 16 residues. Germline V gene sequence: CDR1 SGDLS, CDR2 YYNGEE. CDR3: CASSYSSGELPDTQYF. The CDR3, as DNA: TGTGCCAGCAGCTACTCTAGCGGGGAACTTCCAGATACGCAGTATTTT. Full variable domain (outside the CDR3, taken from reference TRBV9 and TRBJ2-3): DSGVTQTPKHLITATGQRVTLRCSPRSGDLSVYWYQQSLDQGLQFLIQYYNGEERAKGNILERFSAQQFPDLHSELNLSSLELGDSALYFCASSYSSGELPDTQYFGPGTRLTVL.

This chain uses TRBV11-2 with TRBJ1-1; D ambiguous. The CDR3 spans 13 residues. The germline CDR1 and CDR2 sequences are SGHAT and FQNNGV. Deletions cut 1 base from V and 1 base from J, with 4 bases between. CDR3 DNA sequence: TGTGCCAGCAGCTTAGGCAGGAACACTGAAGCTTTCTTT. Translation gives CASSLGRNTEAFF.

This rearrangement joins TRBV9 to TRBJ2-5; no clear D gene. In germline, CDR1 is SGDLS, CDR2 YYNGEE. This CDR3 has 14 amino acids. V shed 0 bases and J shed 2 bases, with 8 bases lying between them. In DNA, the CDR3 is TGTGCCAGCAGCGTAGCCCCCTCTCAAGAGACCCAGTACTTC. Amino acids: CASSVAPSQETQYF.

The chain couples TRBV5-4 to TRBJ2-3; D ambiguous. Germline assignment: CDR1 SGHNT and CDR2 YYREEE (reference sequence). This CDR3 contains 15 residues. The V and J ends lost 2 bases and 2 bases respectively, with 12 bases between them. The CDR3 protein is CASSFFQATTDTQYF. CDR3 in DNA: TGTGCCAGCAGCTTCTTTCAGGCCACCACAGATACGCAGTATTTT.

V gene TRBV27 combines with J gene TRBJ1-1, with 7 nucleotides matching TRBD1. Trimming removed 2 bases from V and 6 bases from J; junction bases left unmatched: 6. The V gene's germline CDR1 is MNHEY and CDR2 SMNVEV (reference sequence). The CDR3 is made up of 14 amino acids. The CDR3 sequence is CASSLRQGGPEAFF. Written as DNA, the CDR3 is TGTGCCAGCAGTTTACGACAGGGCGGCCCTGAAGCTTTCTTT.

This clone was seen only a few times. The chain carries TRBV7-9 and TRBJ2-3; 10 bases line up with TRBD2. The CDR3 extends over 16 amino acids. The V gene's germline CDR1 is SEHNR and CDR2 FQNEAQ (reference sequence). The J segment lost 3 bases and the V segment lost 3 bases, leaving 6 bases of the junction unmatched. For the CDR3, the DNA is TGTGCCAGCAGCTTTATAGCGGGAGGAGCGACAGATACGCAGTATTTT. It encodes CASSFIAGGATDTQYF.

The chain is built from TRBV19 and TRBJ2-1; 13 bases match TRBD2. Germline assignment: CDR1 LNHDA and CDR2 SQIVND (reference sequence). V trimming: 7 bases; J trimming: 3 bases; junction bases outside the gene matches: 15. CDR3 length equals 19 residues. CDR3 region: CASTTTGTSGKGYYNEQFF. The CDR3 nucleotides read TGTGCCAGTACCACAACCGGGACTAGCGGGAAAGGGTACTACAATGAGCAGTTCTTC.

V usage is TRBV27 and J usage is TRBJ2-7, with D maybe TRBD2 (6 bases). CDR1 MNHEY and CDR2 SMNVEV come from the germline V gene (reference sequence). This CDR3 has 15 amino acids. With 6 bases removed from V and 0 bases from J, the gap between germline ends came to 15 bases. CDR3 region: CASSPIADFSYEQYF. The CDR3 DNA reads as TGTGCCAGCAGCCCAATAGCGGATTTCTCCTACGAGCAGTACTTC.

This chain's CDR3 is CASSLVGGSTDTQYF. For the CDR3, the DNA is TGTGCCAGCAGCTTGGTAGGGGGCAGTACAGATACGCAGTATTTT. The chain links TRBV5-4 to TRBJ2-3; the match to TRBD1 covers 7 bases. Germline V gene data show CDR1 as SGHNT and CDR2 as YYREEE (reference sequence). The CDR3 is 15 residues long. V gave up 0 bases and J gave up 3 bases; unmatched junction bases: 4.